The next 20 T cell receptor beta chains were all read from a single sample in a study of shared clonotypes between healthy human individuals. The repertoire was sequenced with immunoSEQ multiplex PCR; TCRdb's copy has only in-frame clones and lacks some. The data contain millions of clones, about 95% of them seen just once; the ten biggest clones take up about 1.1%. Positively selected for CCR7, the CD45RO-negative cells used as naive CD8 cells excluded terminally differentiated effector memory CD45RA+ cells. The specimen was naive CD8+ T cells sorted from blood. These receptors came from a man in his late teens or twenties in good health.

The CDR3 DNA is TGTGCCAGCATTGCCCTTGGGGGAGGTGGCTACACCTTC. Translated, it gives CASIALGGGGYTF. V gene TRBV6-5 combines with J gene TRBJ1-2; the D gene is possibly TRBD1 (5 bases). The V gene lost 7 bases and the J gene lost 7 bases, with 16 bases spanning the gap. CDR1 is MNHEY and CDR2 is SVGAGI in the germline V gene. This CDR3 is built from 13 residues.

The V call is TRBV7-9, the J call TRBJ2-2; no clear D gene. The V end lost 5 bases, the J end lost 1 base, and 11 bases lay between the germline ends. The CDR3 is 15 amino acids. CDR1 SEHNR and CDR2 FQNEAQ come from the germline V gene (reference sequence). CDR3 nucleotide sequence: TGTGCCAGCAGCATAGTCCCAGAGAACACCGGGGAGCTGTTTTTT. This gives the protein CASSIVPENTGELFF.

V is TRBV11-2 and J is TRBJ1-6; unclear D gene. This CDR3 region has 14 residues. CDR1 and CDR2 from the germline V gene are SGHAT and FQNNGV. V was trimmed by 7 bases and J by 4 bases, leaving 11 bases between them. The CDR3 loop reads CASNFDMYNSPLHF. The DNA for the CDR3 is TGTGCCAGCAACTTTGACATGTATAATTCACCCCTCCACTTT.

This rearrangement joins TRBV5-4 to TRBJ2-7; D gene unclear. Trimming took off 3 bases at V and 7 bases at J, with 14 bases between the two ends. The CDR3 consists of 13 residues. Looked up from germline, CDR1 is SGHNT and CDR2 is YYREEE (reference sequence). This chain's CDR3 is CASSSKYTREQYF. The CDR3 coding sequence is TGTGCCAGCAGCTCGAAATATACGAGGGAGCAGTACTTC. Full variable domain (missing parts from reference TRBV5-4 and TRBJ2-7): ETGVTQSPTHLIKTRGQQVTLRCSSQSGHNTVSWYQQALGQGPQFIFQYYREEENGRGNFPPRFSGLQFPNYSSELNVNALELDDSALYLCASSSKYTREQYFGPGTRLTVT.

V gene TRBV5-8 combines with J gene TRBJ2-1; TRBD2 matches 9 bases. Germline CDR1 SGHTS, CDR2 YDEGEE. CDR3 length equals 14 residues. J was trimmed by 8 bases and V by 7 bases; bases with no gene match: 10. The chain's CDR3 is CASLGREGIDEQFF. The DNA of the CDR3 is TGTGCCAGCCTGGGGCGGGAGGGCATCGATGAGCAGTTCTTC.

Turning to this clone: Different DNA sequences within this sample yield the same CDR3. The chain joins TRBV5-6 to TRBJ1-1; D gene unclear. Trimming removed 3 bases at V and 4 bases at J, with 10 bases between. The V gene's germline CDR1 is SGHDT and CDR2 YYEEEE. This CDR3 region has 13 residues. CDR3 sequence (DNA): TGTGCCAGCAGCTGGGGTCCAGTCACTGAAGCTTTCTTT. This codes for CASSWGPVTEAFF.

This clone was recorded only once. J is TRBJ2-7 and V is TRBV6-5; 8 bases match TRBD2. Germline assignment: CDR1 MNHEY and CDR2 SVGAGI. V lost 6 bases and J lost 7; bases outside the gene matches: 5. The CDR3 is 12 amino acids. The CDR3 sequence is CASSAGGGEQYF. CDR3 sequence (DNA): TGTGCCAGCAGCGCGGGCGGGGGGGAGCAGTACTTC.

The chain joins TRBV27 to TRBJ2-5; TRBD2 agrees at 9 bases. Germline V CDR1 and CDR2: MNHEY, SMNVEV (reference sequence). CDR3 size: 14 residues. The ends lost 2 bases at V and 3 bases at J; junction bases unmatched: 1. CDR3 amino acids: CASSLVAGEETQYF. The CDR3 DNA follows: TGTGCCAGCAGTTTAGTAGCGGGAGAAGAGACCCAGTACTTC.

The chain couples TRBV9 to TRBJ2-4; TRBD2 might be the D (6 bases). V gave up 0 bases and J gave up 6 bases, with 10 bases separating them. Germline V gene sequence: CDR1 SGDLS, CDR2 YYNGEE. The CDR3 is 14 amino acids. DNA of the CDR3: TGTGCCAGCAGCGTAGAGGGTAGCGGAAACATTCAGTACTTC. Its translation is CASSVEGSGNIQYF.

The chain combines TRBV2 with TRBJ2-4; 10 bases fit TRBD1. CDR3 length: 18 residues. Trimming at V came to 6 bases and at J to 3 bases, leaving 14 bases not matched to a gene. Looked up from germline, CDR1 is SNHLY and CDR2 is FYNNEI. CDR3 sequence: CASSDDSGTGVLKNIQYF. Written as DNA, the CDR3 is TGTGCCAGCAGCGACGATTCCGGGACAGGGGTCCTCAAAAACATTCAGTACTTC.

This chain joins TRBV11-2 and TRBJ2-2, with D perhaps matching TRBD1 (5 bases). CDR1 is SGHAT, CDR2 FQNNGV, per germline. The ends were cut back, 0 bases at V and 2 bases at J, with 7 bases in the middle. The CDR3 loop spans 15 amino acids. The CDR3 DNA reads TGTGCCAGCAGCTTAGAACAGGACAACACCGGGGAGCTGTTTTTT. Its translation is CASSLEQDNTGELFF.

Regarding this clone: Compared with germline, one end of the junction differs, possibly owing to a read error. The gene calls are TRBV7-7 and TRBJ2-2; TRBD2 matches at 7 bases. The CDR3 sequence is 15 residues long. CDR1 SSHAT and CDR2 FNYEAQ come from the germline V gene (reference sequence). Here the CDR3 reads CASSLGGGGAGELFF. The CDR3 DNA is TGTGCTAGCAGCTTAGGCGGGGGTGGCGCCGGGGAGCTGTTTTTT.

V is TRBV27 and J is TRBJ2-5; 8 nucleotides align to TRBD2. V was pared by 6 bases and J by 5 bases, with 8 bases of the junction left unmatched. This CDR3 has 14 residues. Germline V gene lookup returns CDR1 MNHEY and CDR2 SMNVEV (reference sequence). The CDR3 region is CASSPAGGVETQYF. CDR3 DNA: TGTGCCAGCAGCCCGGCGGGGGGCGTCGAGACCCAGTACTTC.

V gene TRBV28 combines with J gene TRBJ2-3; D tentatively reads TRBD1 or TRBD2 (5 bases each). V lost 8 bases and J 4 bases, leaving 13 bases between the germline ends. The CDR3 consists of 13 residues. Germline V gene lookup returns CDR1 MDHEN and CDR2 SYDVKM. The CDR3 sequence: CASGDEGPDTQYF. CDR3 nucleotide sequence: TGTGCCAGCGGTGACGAGGGACCAGATACGCAGTATTTT.

This clone has just one count. The chain carries TRBV2 and TRBJ2-3; 9 nucleotides match TRBD2. With V trimmed by 4 bases and J by 6 bases, 8 bases remained unmatched. Germline CDR1 reads SNHLY; CDR2 reads FYNNEI. The CDR3 totals 15 residues. The CDR3 spells CASSAGLALGDTQYF. Here the CDR3 DNA reads TGTGCCAGCAGTGCCGGACTAGCGCTGGGGGATACGCAGTATTTT.

This clone came up once. Other nucleotide sequences in the sample specify the same CDR3. This chain connects TRBV13 to TRBJ1-1, with D unclear. There are 12 residues in the CDR3. V lost 5 bases to trimming and J lost 1 base, with 5 bases between them. Germline CDR1 PRHDT, CDR2 FYEKMQ (reference sequence). The CDR3: CASSLENTEAFF. For the CDR3, the DNA is TGTGCCAGCAGCCTAGAGAACACTGAAGCTTTCTTT.

V gene TRBV6-5 combines with J gene TRBJ1-2, with 7 bases fitting TRBD1. Germline-derived CDR1 and CDR2 are MNHEY and SVGAGI. V shed 5 bases and J 8 bases; nucleotides not matched to a gene: 8. The CDR3 covers 13 residues. The DNA of the CDR3 is TGTGCCAGCAGTCCGGGTCTAGGGGGCGGCTACACCTTC. Translated: CASSPGLGGGYTF.

This chain connects TRBV7-4 to TRBJ1-3; D is unresolved. This CDR3 spans 17 amino acids. V dropped 1 base and J dropped 0 bases, with 13 bases sitting between them. The germline V gene encodes CDR1 SGHVT and CDR2 SQSDAQ. Written as DNA, the CDR3 is TGTGCCAGCAGCTTAGTGACGGGCACACTCTCTGGAAACACCATATATTTT. Protein product: CASSLVTGTLSGNTIYF.

Here the CDR3 reads CASSRRQGEETQYF. The CDR3 DNA is TGCGCCAGCAGCCGGCGGCAGGGAGAAGAGACCCAGTACTTC. This chain connects TRBV4-1 to TRBJ2-5, with D perhaps matching TRBD1 or TRBD2 (5 bases each). Germline loops: CDR1 MGHRA, CDR2 YSYEKL. V was cut by 4 bases and J by 3 bases, with 12 bases left in between. The CDR3 sequence is 14 residues long.

This clone is a singleton in its sample. Written as DNA, the CDR3 is TGTGCCAGCAGACTTACTACCGAAGGGGCCAAAGAGACCCAGTACTTC. Translation: CASRLTTEGAKETQYF. The V call is TRBV7-8, the J call TRBJ2-5; the D gene is possibly TRBD1 (5 bases). The length of the CDR3 is 16 residues. V was pared by 6 bases and J by 3 bases, with 20 bases between. Germline-derived CDR1 and CDR2 are SGHVS and FQNEAQ.